This T cell receptor (beta chain) was recorded in a study of blood T cell repertoires in COVID-19. Study background: Whether acute or convalescent, the COVID-19 samples came from the United States, Italy and Spain. T cells, B-cell-depleted T cells, or PBMCs provided the cDNA or gDNA that served as material.

Authors' methods: Amplification with reference gene primers provided the estimates of nucleated cell counts. Clones were read by immunoSEQ multiplex PCR, and TCRdb kept only the in-frame ones, dropping some. D and trimming come from the DNA, and the V and J calls and clone size come from that table. The repertoire holds approximately 100,000 clones, with around 90% as singletons. CDR3 length: 14 residues. Per germline, CDR1 LGHDT and CDR2 YNNKEL (reference sequence). V was clipped by 5 bases and J by 4 bases; unmatched bases: 2. Seattle researchers signed up patients amid active infection and tracked them longitudinally.

The sample taken for sequencing was peripheral blood. V is TRBV3-1 (or the pseudogene TRBV3-2) and J is TRBJ2-1, with 10 bases that match TRBD2. The clonotype was recovered from a human donor with COVID-19, enrolled during active disease. The donor label of this sample is uncertain. CDR3 protein: CASSTSGIYNEQFF. In DNA, the CDR3 is TGTGCCAGCAGCACTAGCGGGATATACAATGAGCAGTTCTTC.